These 10 T cell receptor beta chains share one sample of origin, sequenced in a study of human T cells and chemical hapten exposure. TCRdb recomputed calls from the RACE reads with MiXCR, one row per CDR3 protein. This table has approximately 45,000 distinct CDR3 sequences, about 4.5% appearing once. Time point in this sample: healthy volunteer bleed at 2 weeks. Sequencing started from total RNA isolated from unfractionated whole blood. Material: whole blood. The source of these receptors is a female donor in good health. Some clones in this sample may be carry-over from other donors' samples.

This clonotype showed up just a few times. The V call is TRBV18, the J call TRBJ1-1; no reliable D call. The CDR3 runs to 13 residues. V was cut by 1 base and J by 2 bases, with 5 bases left in between. In germline, CDR1 is KGHSH, CDR2 LQKENI. The CDR3 is CASSPRGNTEAFF. The CDR3 DNA reads as TGTGCCAGCTCACCACGCGGCAACACTGAAGCTTTCTTT.

Ten or more counts support this clonotype. The gene calls are TRBV6-4 and TRBJ2-3; D possibly corresponds to TRBD2 (6 bases). The germline V gene encodes CDR1 MRHNA and CDR2 SNTAGT. V lost 8 bases to trimming and J lost 6 bases, with 21 bases between them. This CDR3 region has 15 residues. CDR3 nucleotides: TGTGCCAGCTGGGAAGCGGGTCCCAAAGACGATACGCAGTATTTT. Translated, it gives CASWEAGPKDDTQYF.

This clonotype was recorded many times. The chain links TRBV7-9 to TRBJ2-4; D is possibly TRBD1 (5 bases). This CDR3 is 11 amino acids long. CDR1 is SEHNR and CDR2 is FQNEAQ in the germline V gene (reference sequence). Trimming cost V 5 bases and J 14 bases, with 13 bases left between them. The CDR3: CASSLTDRKYF. The CDR3 DNA is TGTGCCAGCAGCCTGACAGACCGGAAGTACTTC.

This clonotype was detected ten times or more. The genes are TRBV5-1 and TRBJ2-7, with a possible D match to TRBD1 (7 bases). Trimming cost V 3 bases and J 3 bases, with 13 bases left between them. Germline V gene sequence: CDR1 SGHRS, CDR2 YFSETQ. The CDR3 is 14 amino acids. Written as DNA, the CDR3 is TGCGCCAGCAGCTGGGGGGACAGTTACTACGAGCAGTACTTC. Translating it yields CASSWGDSYYEQYF.

This clonotype was seen a few times. The rearrangement uses TRBV20-1 and TRBJ2-7; D ambiguous. The V gene lost 2 bases and the J gene lost 10 bases, with 15 bases spanning the gap. The CDR3 totals 12 residues. CDR1 and CDR2 (germline): DFQATT, SNEGSKA (reference sequence). For the CDR3, the DNA is TGCAGTGCTAGATTTACCCTACCTGTTCAGTACTTC. Translation: CSARFTLPVQYF.

The sample holds many counts of this clonotype. This rearrangement joins TRBV6-4 to TRBJ2-3, with a weak D call TRBD2 (6 bases). This CDR3 spans 14 amino acids. The V end lost 5 bases, the J end lost 0 bases, and 9 bases lay between the germline ends. The V gene's germline CDR1 is MRHNA and CDR2 SNTAGT. This CDR3 is CASSRDLSTDTQYF. In nucleotides, the CDR3 is TGTGCCAGCAGTAGGGACTTAAGCACAGATACGCAGTATTTT.

At least ten counts were recorded for this clonotype. V is TRBV10-3 and J is TRBJ2-7, with TRBD1 identical over 7 bases. The CDR3 has 13 residues. The V gene's germline CDR1 is ENHRY and CDR2 SYGVKD. V trimming: 6 bases; J trimming: 5 bases; junction bases outside the gene matches: 7. The CDR3 region is CAISLQGFDEQYF. The CDR3 bases are TGTGCCATCAGCCTACAGGGGTTCGACGAGCAGTACTTC.

This clonotype was seen repeatedly, ten times or more. The gene calls are TRBV7-2 and TRBJ1-6; possible D gene TRBD1, 6 bases. The CDR3 has 13 residues. V lost 3 bases to trimming and J lost 10 bases, with 10 bases between them. Germline CDR1 SGHTA, CDR2 FQGNSA. CDR3 sequence: CASSLGGRSPLHF. Written as DNA, the CDR3 is TGTGCCAGCAGCTTGGGGGGGCGGTCACCCCTCCACTTT.

This clonotype was recorded many times. The chain links TRBV12-3 or TRBV12-4 to TRBJ1-1, with a weak D call TRBD1 (5 bases). This CDR3 has 12 amino acids. Deletions cut 6 bases from V and 5 bases from J, with 10 bases between. The CDR3 DNA is TGTGCCAGCAGCATGGGGGAGACTGAAGCTTTCTTT. Residues: CASSMGETEAFF.

In this sample, this clonotype turned up many times. The chain combines TRBV6-5 with TRBJ1-1, with unresolved D. This CDR3 region has 16 residues. Trimming removed 1 base from V and 3 bases from J, with 15 bases in between. Germline values: CDR1 MNHEY, CDR2 SVGAGI. CDR3 protein: CASSYLWEGFHTEAFF. The CDR3 bases are TGTGCCAGCAGTTACTTGTGGGAGGGTTTCCACACTGAAGCTTTCTTT.